Below are 18 T cell receptor beta chains sequenced from a single sample in a study of T cell responses to AZD1222 COVID-19 vaccine. Data came from immunoSEQ multiplex PCR; TCRdb stores just in-frame clones and leaves some out. Of more than 70,000 clones in the sample, about nine tenths were seen once. Material: peripheral blood, obtained 28 days after the second AZD1222 dose. The receptor set was obtained from an adult who received the AZD1222 COVID-19 vaccine.

V gene TRBV18 combines with J gene TRBJ1-1; D might be TRBD1 (5 bases). Germline values: CDR1 KGHSH, CDR2 LQKENI. The V end lost 2 bases, the J end lost 7 bases, and 8 bases lay between the germline ends. This CDR3 is 12 amino acids long. The DNA of the CDR3 is TGTGCCAGCTCACCAGTGGGGGATGAAGCTTTCTTT. Encoded protein: CASSPVGDEAFF.

The chain has TRBV27 and TRBJ1-2, with D possibly matching TRBD1 (5 bases). Germline V gives CDR1 MNHEY, CDR2 SMNVEV (reference sequence). The V end was cut by 2 bases, the J end by 1 base, with 5 bases between. The CDR3 has 13 residues. This CDR3 is CASSLQGNYGYTF. In DNA form, the CDR3 reads TGTGCCAGCAGTTTACAGGGTAACTATGGCTACACCTTC.

This chain connects TRBV6-2 or TRBV6-3 to TRBJ2-5, with TRBD2 as a possible D gene (5 bases). Trimming removed 2 bases from V and 4 bases from J, with 20 bases in between. CDR3 size: 17 residues. From germline, CDR1 is MNHEY and CDR2 SVGEGT. The CDR3: CASSYETGSTVGETQYF. The DNA of the CDR3 is TGTGCCAGCAGTTACGAAACGGGAAGTACGGTAGGAGAGACCCAGTACTTC.

The chain employs TRBV12-3 or TRBV12-4 and TRBJ1-4; D remains unclear. The CDR3 is 11 amino acids. Trimming stripped 6 bases from V and 2 bases from J, with 1 base between. CDR3 sequence reads: CASSTNEKLFF. In DNA, the CDR3 is TGTGCCAGCAGCACTAATGAAAAACTGTTTTTT.

In its sample, this clone was seen once. This chain links TRBV11-2 with TRBJ2-1; TRBD2 matches at 16 bases. The V gene's germline CDR1 is SGHAT and CDR2 FQNNGV. Trimming took 0 bases from V and 3 from J; bases not matched to a gene: 5. The CDR3 has 19 residues. CDR3 nucleotides: TGTGCCAGCAGCTTAGATGGGACTAGCGGGGGGGCAGGCTACAATGAGCAGTTCTTC. It codes for CASSLDGTSGGAGYNEQFF.

V and J are TRBV7-7 and TRBJ1-5; D is ambiguous. This CDR3 spans 13 amino acids. Germline lookup yields CDR1 SSHAT and CDR2 FNYEAQ (reference sequence). V lost 4 bases, J lost 7 bases, and 11 bases lay in between. The CDR3 here is CASSSKMGQPQHF. The CDR3, as DNA: TGTGCCAGCAGCTCTAAGATGGGGCAGCCCCAGCATTTT.

The genes are TRBV2 and TRBJ2-1; TRBD2 agrees at 13 bases. Germline CDR1 reads SNHLY; CDR2 reads FYNNEI. The CDR3 extends over 16 amino acids. V gave up 6 bases and J gave up 2 bases; unmatched junction bases: 4. CDR3 sequence: CASRALAGGTYNEQFF. DNA of the CDR3: TGTGCCAGCAGAGCACTAGCGGGAGGGACCTACAATGAGCAGTTCTTC.

The CDR3 DNA is TGTGCCAGCAGGGAACTCGGACAGGGCTTGGCGTTCTTC. Translated, it gives CASRELGQGLAFF. V and J are TRBV2 and TRBJ2-1; the match to TRBD1 covers 8 bases. V gave up 6 bases and J gave up 15 bases; unmatched junction bases: 13. From germline, CDR1 is SNHLY and CDR2 FYNNEI. The CDR3 spans 13 residues.

V gene TRBV19 combines with J gene TRBJ1-5; no clear D gene. This CDR3 has 15 amino acids. Germline V gene data show CDR1 as LNHDA and CDR2 as SQIVND (reference sequence). V was cut by 2 bases and J by 4 bases, with 12 bases left in between. The CDR3: CASSILWVGNQPQHF. CDR3 bases: TGTGCCAGTAGTATACTTTGGGTTGGAAATCAGCCCCAGCATTTT.

This chain connects TRBV7-2 to TRBJ2-2; D remains unclear. V lost 4 bases, J lost 0 bases, and 6 bases lay in between. CDR1 is SGHTA, CDR2 FQGNSA, per germline. This CDR3 region has 14 residues. In DNA, the CDR3 is TGTGCCAGCAGCTCCAACGCGAACACCGGGGAGCTGTTTTTT. Its translation is CASSSNANTGELFF.

The V call is TRBV9, the J call TRBJ2-1; 10 nucleotides line up with TRBD2. The CDR3 loop spans 16 amino acids. V dropped 0 bases and J dropped 5; count of bases not matched to a gene: 5. Per the germline V gene, CDR1 is SGDLS and CDR2 is YYNGEE. CDR3 protein: CASSVVSSGSHNEQFF. The DNA of the CDR3 is TGTGCCAGCAGCGTAGTCTCTAGCGGGAGCCACAATGAGCAGTTCTTC.

This chain connects TRBV11-3 to TRBJ2-1, with D possibly called TRBD1 or TRBD2 (6 bases each). The germline gives CDR1 SGHNT, CDR2 YENEEA. The CDR3 length is 15 residues. Trimming cost V 1 base and J 5 bases, with 12 bases left between them. CDR3 DNA: TGTGCCAGCAGCTTAGGGGGGGCTAGCGACAATGAGCAGTTCTTC. It specifies CASSLGGASDNEQFF.

The genes are TRBV3-1 (or the pseudogene TRBV3-2) and TRBJ2-1; D remains ambiguous. From germline, CDR1 is LGHDT and CDR2 YNNKEL (reference sequence). Trimming took 4 bases from V and 10 from J, leaving 20 bases between them. The CDR3 consists of 15 residues. In DNA, the CDR3 is TGTGCCAGCAGCCTCAGGCCCACGGCGGATTACGAGCAGTTCTTC. Encoded protein: CASSLRPTADYEQFF.

The chain uses TRBV20-1 and TRBJ2-3; D gene uncertain. The CDR3 is 11 amino acids. V was clipped by 6 bases and J by 0 bases, with 4 bases between them. CDR1 DFQATT and CDR2 SNEGSKA come from the germline V gene (reference sequence). The CDR3 protein is CSAASTDTQYF. The CDR3 region has the DNA TGCAGTGCGGCTAGCACAGATACGCAGTATTTT.

This chain joins TRBV6-4 and TRBJ1-1; 10 nucleotides agree with TRBD1. Germline values: CDR1 MRHNA, CDR2 SNTAGT. Germline trimming cut 0 bases from V and 11 bases from J; bases unmatched to any gene: 6. The CDR3 contains 14 residues. The CDR3 bases are TGTGCCAGCAGTGACTCGGGGGACAGGGGAATGGCTTTCTTT. It translates to CASSDSGDRGMAFF.

J is TRBJ2-5 and V is TRBV23-1; D is perhaps TRBD1 (6 bases). TRBV23-1 is an ORF; its function is uncertain. V was cut by 8 bases and J by 5 bases, with 21 bases left in between. The CDR3 loop spans 15 amino acids. As DNA, the CDR3 is TGCGCCAGCCCGGTGGGGGCCCGCTTGATTGAGACCCAGTACTTC. It translates to CASPVGARLIETQYF.

This clone has just a few counts. The V and J genes are TRBV7-8 and TRBJ2-1; TRBD1 or TRBD2 may be the D gene (6 bases each). There are 19 residues in the CDR3. V was pared by 5 bases and J by 7 bases, with 30 bases between. The germline V gene has CDR1 SGHVS and CDR2 FQNEAQ. CDR3 nucleotide sequence: TGTGCCAGCAGCCTCGCCCGGTTTCTCCTAAGGGGGGACGGGAATGAGCAGTTCTTC. Encoded protein: CASSLARFLLRGDGNEQFF.

This chain links TRBV4-1 with TRBJ1-1; unclear D gene. Looked up from germline, CDR1 is MGHRA and CDR2 is YSYEKL. The V gene lost 0 bases and the J gene lost 4 bases, with 12 bases spanning the gap. This CDR3 spans 15 amino acids. Written as DNA, the CDR3 is TGCGCCAGCAGCCAAGACAGAATGGGTGGCACTGAAGCTTTCTTT. Translated: CASSQDRMGGTEAFF.